This TCR beta chain was identified during a study of shared clonotypes between healthy human individuals. CDR1 is LNHDA and CDR2 is SQIVND in the germline V gene (reference sequence). V lost 4 bases and J lost 3; bases outside the gene matches: 9. This CDR3 comprises 15 residues. Assay execution took place at the deep level. TCRdb's copy holds only in-frame clones and misses some; the assay was immunoSEQ multiplex PCR. The table shows approximately 2.3 million clones, with 85% to 95% occurring only once. All of the donors resided in Nashville, Tennessee, and each was a Caucasian adult. Study findings and constraints: Four donors had about 5% of their naive CD4 clonotypes in common.

As concerns this clone: What it binds is unknown.

The rearrangement uses TRBV19 and TRBJ2-7; 7 bases map to TRBD2. The TCR comes from a young man in good health. Some clones in this sample may be carry-over from other donors' samples. Material for sequencing was naive CD4+ T cells from PBMCs. Indicated subset: CD45RA+ positively selected. The CDR3 DNA is TGTGCCAGTAGTACACAAGCGGGACTTAACTACGAGCAGTACTTC. It specifies CASSTQAGLNYEQYF.